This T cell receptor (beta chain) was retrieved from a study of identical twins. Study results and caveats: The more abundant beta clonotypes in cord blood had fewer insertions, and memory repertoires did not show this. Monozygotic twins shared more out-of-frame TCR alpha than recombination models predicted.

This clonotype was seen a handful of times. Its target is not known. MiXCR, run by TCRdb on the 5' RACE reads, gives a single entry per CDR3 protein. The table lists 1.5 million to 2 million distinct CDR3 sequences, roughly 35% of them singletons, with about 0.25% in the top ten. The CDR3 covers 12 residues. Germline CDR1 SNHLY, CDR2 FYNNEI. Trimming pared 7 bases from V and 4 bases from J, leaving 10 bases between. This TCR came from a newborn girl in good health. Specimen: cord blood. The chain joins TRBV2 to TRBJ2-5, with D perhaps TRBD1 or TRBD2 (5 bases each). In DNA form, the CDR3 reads TGTGCCAGCAATTCCGGGACAGAGACCCAGTACTTC. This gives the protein CASNSGTETQYF. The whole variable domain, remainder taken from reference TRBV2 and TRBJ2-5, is EPEVTQTPSHQVTQMGQEVILRCVPISNHLYFYWYRQILGQKVEFLVSFYNNEISEKSEIFDDQFSVERPDGSNFTLKIRSTKLEDSAMYFCASNSGTETQYFGPGTRLLVL.